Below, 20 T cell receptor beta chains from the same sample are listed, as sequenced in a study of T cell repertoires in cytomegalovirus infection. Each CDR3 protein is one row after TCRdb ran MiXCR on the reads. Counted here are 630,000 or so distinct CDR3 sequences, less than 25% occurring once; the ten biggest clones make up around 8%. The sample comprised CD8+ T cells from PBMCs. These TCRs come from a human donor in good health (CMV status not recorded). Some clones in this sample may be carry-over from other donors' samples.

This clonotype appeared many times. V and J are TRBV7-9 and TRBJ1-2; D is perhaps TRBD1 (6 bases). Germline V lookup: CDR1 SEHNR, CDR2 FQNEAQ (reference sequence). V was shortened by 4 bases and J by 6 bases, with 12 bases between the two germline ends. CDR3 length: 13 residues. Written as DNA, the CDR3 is TGTGCCAGCAGCTCACAGGGAGAGAATGGCTACACCTTC. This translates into CASSSQGENGYTF.

CDR3 bases: TGTGCCACCAGCAGAGATCAGGGGGACAGGGGGCTCGGAAACATGAACACTGAAGCTTTCTTT. Encoded protein: CATSRDQGDRGLGNMNTEAFF. The chain uses TRBV15 and TRBJ1-1; TRBD1 aligns across 12 bases. V gave up 0 bases and J gave up 0 bases; unmatched junction bases: 14. CDR3 length: 21 amino acids. Germline CDR1 is LNHNV and CDR2 is YYDKDF (reference sequence).

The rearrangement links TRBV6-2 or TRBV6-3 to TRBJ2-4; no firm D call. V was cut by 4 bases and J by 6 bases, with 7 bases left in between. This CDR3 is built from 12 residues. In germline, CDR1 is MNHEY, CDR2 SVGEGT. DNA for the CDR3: TGTGCCAGCAGTTTAGACACAAACATTCAGTACTTC. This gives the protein CASSLDTNIQYF.

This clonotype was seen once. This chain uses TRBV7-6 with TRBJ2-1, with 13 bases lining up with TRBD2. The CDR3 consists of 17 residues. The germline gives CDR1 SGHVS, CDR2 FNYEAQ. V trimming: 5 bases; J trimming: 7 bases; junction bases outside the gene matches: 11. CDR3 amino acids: CASSIGLAGAELNEQFF. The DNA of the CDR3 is TGTGCCAGCAGCATCGGACTAGCGGGGGCGGAACTTAATGAGCAGTTCTTC.

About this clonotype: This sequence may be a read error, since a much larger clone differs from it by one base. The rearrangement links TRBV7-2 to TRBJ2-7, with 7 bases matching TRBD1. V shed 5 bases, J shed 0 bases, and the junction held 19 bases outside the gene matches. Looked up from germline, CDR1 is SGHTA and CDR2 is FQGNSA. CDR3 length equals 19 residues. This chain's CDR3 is CASSLPRDSQISSSYEQYF. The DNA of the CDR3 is TGTGCCAGCAGCCTCCCTCGGGACAGCCAGATCTCGAGCTCCTACGAGCAGTACTTC.

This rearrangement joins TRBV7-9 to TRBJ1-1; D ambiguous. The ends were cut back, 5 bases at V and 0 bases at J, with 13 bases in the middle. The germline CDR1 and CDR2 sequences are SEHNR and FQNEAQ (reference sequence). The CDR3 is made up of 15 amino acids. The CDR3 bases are TGTGCCAGCAGCCCCCCTATGGGGTTGAACACTGAAGCTTTCTTT. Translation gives CASSPPMGLNTEAFF.

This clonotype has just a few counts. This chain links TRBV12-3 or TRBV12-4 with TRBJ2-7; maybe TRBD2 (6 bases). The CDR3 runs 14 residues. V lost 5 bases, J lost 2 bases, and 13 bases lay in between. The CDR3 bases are TGTGCCAGCAGTCCTTTGGGGGGTACCTACGAGCAGTACTTC. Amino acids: CASSPLGGTYEQYF.

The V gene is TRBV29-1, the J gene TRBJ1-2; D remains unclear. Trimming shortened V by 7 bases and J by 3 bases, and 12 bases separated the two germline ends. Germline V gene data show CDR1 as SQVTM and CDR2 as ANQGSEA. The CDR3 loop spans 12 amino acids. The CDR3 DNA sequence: TGCAGCGCCGTGGAGGTGGACTATGGCTACACCTTC. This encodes CSAVEVDYGYTF.

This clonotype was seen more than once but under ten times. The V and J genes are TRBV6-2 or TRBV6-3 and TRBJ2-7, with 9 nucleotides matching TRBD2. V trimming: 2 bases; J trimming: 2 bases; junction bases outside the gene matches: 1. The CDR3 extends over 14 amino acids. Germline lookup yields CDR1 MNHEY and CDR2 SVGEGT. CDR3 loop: CASSYAGGPYEQYV. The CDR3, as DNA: TGTGCCAGCAGTTACGCGGGGGGGCCCTACGAGCAGTACGTC.

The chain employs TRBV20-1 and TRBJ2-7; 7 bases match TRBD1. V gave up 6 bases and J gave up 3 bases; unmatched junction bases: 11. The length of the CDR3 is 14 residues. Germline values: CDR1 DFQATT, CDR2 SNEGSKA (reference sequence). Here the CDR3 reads CSATDRDLSYEQYV. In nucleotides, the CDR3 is TGCAGTGCCACCGACAGGGATCTCAGCTACGAGCAGTACGTC.

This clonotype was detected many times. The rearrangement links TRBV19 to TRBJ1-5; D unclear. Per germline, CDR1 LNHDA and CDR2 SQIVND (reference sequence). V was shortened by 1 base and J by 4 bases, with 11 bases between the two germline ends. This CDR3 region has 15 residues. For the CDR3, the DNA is TGTGCCAGTAGTATAGTGCCTGCTGGGAATCAGCCCCAGCATTTT. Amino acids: CASSIVPAGNQPQHF.

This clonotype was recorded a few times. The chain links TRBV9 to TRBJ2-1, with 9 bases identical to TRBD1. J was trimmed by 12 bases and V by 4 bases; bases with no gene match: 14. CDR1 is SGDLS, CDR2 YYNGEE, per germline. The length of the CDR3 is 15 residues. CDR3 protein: CASSPWTGVQFGQFF. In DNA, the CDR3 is TGTGCCAGCAGCCCCTGGACAGGGGTCCAATTTGGGCAGTTCTTC.

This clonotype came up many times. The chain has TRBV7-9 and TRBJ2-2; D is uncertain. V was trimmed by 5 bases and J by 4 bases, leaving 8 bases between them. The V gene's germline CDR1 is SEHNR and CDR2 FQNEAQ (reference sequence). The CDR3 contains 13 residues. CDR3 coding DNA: TGTGCCAGCAGCCACCGGGCCACCGGGGAGCTGTTTTTT. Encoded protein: CASSHRATGELFF.

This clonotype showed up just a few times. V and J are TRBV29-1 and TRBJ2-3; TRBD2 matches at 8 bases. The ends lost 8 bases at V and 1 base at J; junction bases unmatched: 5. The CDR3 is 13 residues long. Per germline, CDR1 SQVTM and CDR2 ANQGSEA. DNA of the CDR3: TGCAGCCTAAGCGGGGGTGGCACAGATACGCAGTATTTT. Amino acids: CSLSGGGTDTQYF.

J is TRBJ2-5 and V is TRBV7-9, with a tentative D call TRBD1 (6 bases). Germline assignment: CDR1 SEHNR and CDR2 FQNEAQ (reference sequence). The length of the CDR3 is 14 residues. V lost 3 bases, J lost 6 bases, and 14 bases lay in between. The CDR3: CASSFPTGLKTQYF. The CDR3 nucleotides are TGTGCCAGCAGCTTCCCTACAGGGTTAAAGACCCAGTACTTC. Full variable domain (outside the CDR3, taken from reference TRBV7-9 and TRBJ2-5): DTGVSQNPRHKITKRGQNVTFRCDPISEHNRLYWYRQTLGQGPEFLTYFQNEAQLEKSRLLSDRFSAERPKGSFSTLEIQRTEQGDSAMYLCASSFPTGLKTQYFGPGTRLLVL.

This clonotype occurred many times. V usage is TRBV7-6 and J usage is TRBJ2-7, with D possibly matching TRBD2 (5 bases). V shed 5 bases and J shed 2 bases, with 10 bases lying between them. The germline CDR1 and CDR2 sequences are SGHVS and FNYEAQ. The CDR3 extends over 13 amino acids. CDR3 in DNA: TGTGCCAGCAGCCAAGGACTTCCCTACGAGCAGTACTTC. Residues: CASSQGLPYEQYF.

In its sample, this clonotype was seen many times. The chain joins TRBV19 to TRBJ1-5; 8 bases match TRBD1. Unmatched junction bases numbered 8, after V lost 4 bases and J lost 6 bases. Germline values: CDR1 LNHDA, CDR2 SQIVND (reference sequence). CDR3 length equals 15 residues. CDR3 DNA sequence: TGTGCCAGTAGTACCTGGACAGGGTCCCTTCAGCCCCAGCATTTT. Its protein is CASSTWTGSLQPQHF.

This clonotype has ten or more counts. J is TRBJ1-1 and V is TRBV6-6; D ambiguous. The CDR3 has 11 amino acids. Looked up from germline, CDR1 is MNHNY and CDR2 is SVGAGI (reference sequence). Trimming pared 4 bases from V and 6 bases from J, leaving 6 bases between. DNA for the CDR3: TGTGCCAGCAGTTTCGCGGCTGAAGCTTTCTTT. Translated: CASSFAAEAFF.

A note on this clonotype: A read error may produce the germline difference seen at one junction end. CDR3 sequence: CSVEGLAGHYNEQFF. The CDR3 nucleotides read TGCAGCGTCGAAGGGTTGGCGGGGCACTACAATGAGCAGTTCTTC. This sequence joins TRBV29-1 and TRBJ2-1; D possibly corresponds to TRBD2 (6 bases). Germline V gene sequence: CDR1 SQVTM, CDR2 ANQGSEA. The CDR3 totals 15 residues.

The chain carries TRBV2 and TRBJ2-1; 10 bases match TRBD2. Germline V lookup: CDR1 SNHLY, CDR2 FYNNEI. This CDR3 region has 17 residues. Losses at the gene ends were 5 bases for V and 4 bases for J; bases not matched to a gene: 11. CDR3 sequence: CASSHPRTSGVYNEQFF. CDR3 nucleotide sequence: TGTGCCAGCAGTCACCCCCGGACTAGCGGAGTATACAATGAGCAGTTCTTC.